Listed below are T cell receptor beta chains from one sample, sequenced in a study of shared T cell receptors in the human thymus. Sequencing was performed with immunoSEQ multiplex PCR; in TCRdb, only in-frame clones are kept and a portion is missing. Among 540,000 or so clones listed, 70% to 80% were seen once. The same sample was also studied in work on human thymus T cells.

What was sequenced was thymocytes. The receptor set was obtained from a boy less than two years old with a congenital heart defect. CDR3s include the opening cysteine and the closing phenylalanine or tryptophan. The D gene is left open where the match is weak. Expanded clones get a size class; other rows say once, few or many, or leave the size out.

D	J	size	V	length	DNA	CDR3
TRBD2	TRBJ2-2	NA	TRBV7-9	17	TGTGCCAGCAGCTACCCCCTGGGGACTAGAGGCATGCGGGAGCTGTTTTTT	CASSYPLGTRGMRELFF
TRBD1	TRBJ2-2	NA	TRBV4-2	16	TGTGCCAGCAGCCGCGGGACAGGGGGCAACACCGGGGAGCTGTTTTTT	CASSRGTGGNTGELFF
NA	TRBJ2-7	NA	TRBV11-2	13	TGTGCCAGCAGCGCCTTTAGGGGTTACGAGCAGTACTTC	CASSAFRGYEQYF
NA	TRBJ1-4	NA	TRBV25-1	10	TGTGCCAGCGGAGGAGGAAAACTGTTTTTT	CASGGGKLFF
NA	TRBJ1-5	NA	TRBV6-1	17	TGTGCCAGCGGTGTGGGGGCTCCTTATTATAGCAATCAGCCCCAGCATTTT	CASGVGAPYYSNQPQHF
NA	TRBJ1-4	NA	TRBV29-1	13	TGCAGCGCCAGACGCCCGGGAGGTGAAAAACTGTTTTTT	CSARRPGGEKLFF
NA	TRBJ1-1	few	TRBV5-5	13	TGTGCCAGCAGCTCGCCCTCGGGCACTGAAGCTTTCTTT	CASSSPSGTEAFF
NA	TRBJ1-1	NA	TRBV5-4	15	TGTGCCAGCAGCTTCCGGGTGACCGGGAACACTGAAGCTTTCTTT	CASSFRVTGNTEAFF
TRBD1	TRBJ1-1	few	TRBV10-1	15	TGCGCCAGCAGTGGGACAGGGGGACAGAACACTGAAGCTTTCTTT	CASSGTGGQNTEAFF
TRBD1	TRBJ2-7	NA	TRBV12-5	16	TGTGCTAGTGGTGAGACGGGGGACAGGGAATTTCACGAGCAGTACTTC	CASGETGDREFHEQYF
TRBD1	TRBJ1-4	NA	TRBV2	17	TGTGCCAGCAGTGATTTGGACAGGGGACCAACTAATGAAAAACTGTTTTTT	CASSDLDRGPTNEKLFF
TRBD2	TRBJ2-7	NA	TRBV5-1	19	TGCGCCAGCAGCCCGATGGGGGCGGGAGGGCCCGAAAAAAACTACGAGCAGTACTTC	CASSPMGAGGPEKNYEQYF
TRBD2	TRBJ2-1	NA	TRBV14	17	TGTGCCAGCAGCCCGGCGAAGACTAGCGGGTCTTACAATGAGCAGTTCTTC	CASSPAKTSGSYNEQFF
TRBD2	TRBJ2-7	NA	TRBV11-2	16	TGTGCCAGCAGCTGTGGGGTAGCGGGAGGGCCCCTCGAGCAGTACTTC	CASSCGVAGGPLEQYF
TRBD1	TRBJ1-2	NA	TRBV7-9	17	TGTGCCAGCAGCTTATCGGGGACAGGGCAGAGGACCTATGGCTACACCTTC	CASSLSGTGQRTYGYTF
TRBD1	TRBJ2-7	few	TRBV9	15	TGTGCCAGCAGCGTAGTTGCAGGGGGAAGCTACGAGCAGTACTTC	CASSVVAGGSYEQYF
NA	TRBJ2-7	NA	TRBV11-2	15	TGTGCCAGCAGCTTAGGAGGCGGGGCCCCCTACGAGCAGTACTTC	CASSLGGGAPYEQYF
NA	TRBJ1-5	NA	TRBV18	12	TGTGCCAGCTCCCTAGGCAATCAGCCCCAGCATTTT	CASSLGNQPQHF
NA	TRBJ1-5	NA	TRBV6-1	17	TGTGCCAGCAGTGAAGATAACGCGGGACCCCCCAATCAGCCCCAGCATTTT	CASSEDNAGPPNQPQHF
TRBD2	TRBJ2-3	NA	TRBV4-1	18	TGCGCCAGCAGCCAAGATGGGGGGGAGGCCAACCGCCCAGATACGCAGTATTTT	CASSQDGGEANRPDTQYF
TRBD1	TRBJ2-7	NA	TRBV4-3	15	TGCGCCAGCAGCCAAGATAGGACAGGGGCCTACGAGCAGTACTTC	CASSQDRTGAYEQYF
TRBD1	TRBJ1-1	NA	TRBV10-3	15	TGTGCCATCGGACAGGGTGGGGTAGGGAACACTGAAGCTTTCTTT	CAIGQGGVGNTEAFF
TRBD1	TRBJ1-2	NA	TRBV4-3	16	TGCGCCAGCAGCCAAGCGCAGGACAGGGGATCCCATGGCTACACCTTC	CASSQAQDRGSHGYTF
NA	TRBJ1-2	once	TRBV13	18	TGTGCCAGCAGCCTTAGAATCCCGCCTGGGCGCCGGGGGTATGGCTACACCTTC	CASSLRIPPGRRGYGYTF
TRBD2	TRBJ2-4	NA	TRBV28	17	TGTGCCAGCAGTACCCAACTAGCGAGCGTGGGCCGGAACATTCAGTACTTC	CASSTQLASVGRNIQYF
NA	TRBJ2-7	NA	TRBV4-2	16	TGTGCCAGCAGCCCGAAGACCGACAGGGGAGGGGACGAGCAGTACTTC	CASSPKTDRGGDEQYF
TRBD1	TRBJ1-5	NA	TRBV19	16	TGTGCCAGTAGACGACAGGGGATGGAAAGCAATCAGCCCCAGCATTTT	CASRRQGMESNQPQHF
NA	TRBJ2-7	NA	TRBV4-3	15	TGCGCCAGCAGCCAAGACAGGGGACCTTTCTACGAGCAGTACTTC	CASSQDRGPFYEQYF
NA	TRBJ2-3	few	TRBV4-3	15	TGCGCCAGCAGCCAAGATAAGCGAGAGACAGATACGCAGTATTTT	CASSQDKRETDTQYF
TRBD2	TRBJ2-7	NA	TRBV6-5	15	TGTGCCAGCAGCCGCCTACTAGCGGGAAACTACGAGCAGTACTTC	CASSRLLAGNYEQYF
TRBD1	TRBJ2-7	NA	TRBV28	19	TGTGCCAGCACCCGATACCGACGGGGACAGGGGGCGCGTACGTACGAGCAGTACTTC	CASTRYRRGQGARTYEQYF
TRBD1	TRBJ1-2	NA	TRBV7-9	15	TGTGCCAGCAGCTCCCCGGACAGGGGCGTGTATGGCTACACCTTC	CASSSPDRGVYGYTF
TRBD2	TRBJ2-1	once	TRBV7-2	19	TGTGCCAGCAGCTTAAGAGGGGTTAGCGGGAGTAGCTCCTACAATGAGCAGTTCTTC	CASSLRGVSGSSSYNEQFF
NA	TRBJ1-1	NA	TRBV12-5	11	TGTGCTAGTGCCCTCCAGGCAGGAGCTTTCTTT	CASALQAGAFF
NA	TRBJ2-2	NA	TRBV7-2	15	TGTGCCAGCAGCTTATCCCTAGCCCCGTACGGGGAGCTGTTTTTT	CASSLSLAPYGELFF
TRBD1	TRBJ2-3	NA	TRBV30	16	TGTGCCTGGAGTGTCCCTCGGGACAGCGCCAGGGATACGCAGTATTTT	CAWSVPRDSARDTQYF
TRBD2	TRBJ2-1	once	TRBV13	19	TGTGCCAGCAGCTCAGTTATTGGCGGGAGGCCTTGGGGGGGCGATGAGCAGTTCTTC	CASSSVIGGRPWGGDEQFF
TRBD2	TRBJ2-2	NA	TRBV5-4	18	TGTGCCAGCAGGGCCTTGGTCCCGGGACTAGCGGGCTTCGGGGAGCTGTTTTTT	CASRALVPGLAGFGELFF
TRBD1	TRBJ2-1	NA	TRBV5-6	15	TGTGCCAGCAGCTCCGACAGGGGTAGCTACAATGAGCAGTTCTTC	CASSSDRGSYNEQFF
TRBD2	TRBJ2-1	NA	TRBV5-8	16	TGTGCCAGCAGCCCGGGGACTATCCTCCCCCCCAATGAGCAGTTCTTC	CASSPGTILPPNEQFF
NA	TRBJ2-3	once	TRBV10-3	15	TGTGCCATCAGCCGCGGACTAACTAGCACAGATACGCAGTATTTT	CAISRGLTSTDTQYF
NA	TRBJ2-7	NA	TRBV6-1	20	TGTGCCAGCAGTGAAGCGGGACTGTCCAGAGGATGGCGGAGCTCCTACGAGCAGTACTTC	CASSEAGLSRGWRSSYEQYF
TRBD2	TRBJ2-7	NA	TRBV27	15	TGTGCCAGCAGTCCTAAAGCGGGACCCTCGTACGAGCAGTACTTC	CASSPKAGPSYEQYF
TRBD2	TRBJ2-3	NA	TRBV28	14	TGTGCCACCCGCGCGGGGGGCGAGGGAGATACGCAGTATTTT	CATRAGGEGDTQYF
NA	TRBJ2-3	NA	TRBV28	16	TGTGCCACCCTGGGGAGTGGACTACCCCCGACAGATACGCAGTATTTT	CATLGSGLPPTDTQYF
TRBD2	TRBJ2-7	NA	TRBV10-1	17	TGCGCCAGCAGTGTATCCGCTCGGGCGGGAGGGGTCCACGAGCAGTACTTC	CASSVSARAGGVHEQYF
NA	TRBJ1-1	NA	TRBV4-2	16	TGTGCCAGCAGCCAAGATCACCAGGACTTGAACACTGAAGCTTTCTTT	CASSQDHQDLNTEAFF
TRBD2	TRBJ2-7	once	TRBV9	19	TGTGCCAGCAGCCTCCTTAGGGGTAGCGGGGCACTCCGAAGCTACGAGCAGTACTTC	CASSLLRGSGALRSYEQYF